This is a list of T cell receptor beta chains from one sample in a study of CD8+ T cells in alopecia areata. Method: immunoSEQ multiplex PCR; TCRdb's copy keeps in-frame clones and lacks some. The table shows over 200,000 clones, with around three fifths occurring only once. The sequencing used CD4+ T cells sorted from blood, collected at week 0. These receptors all come from a human donor with alopecia areata. Both conserved end residues are part of each CDR3. A D gene is named only where the DNA matches it firmly. Rows give clone size only sometimes, using once, few, many, or a class for an expanded clone.

CDR3 protein	CDR3 DNA	J gene	D gene	V gene	clone size
CASSQPGTGISGANVLTF	TGCGCCAGCAGCCAACCCGGGACAGGTATCTCTGGGGCCAACGTCCTGACTTTC	TRBJ2-6	TRBD1	TRBV4-1	NA
CASSHQGANEKLFF	TGTGCCAGCAGCCATCAGGGAGCTAATGAAAAACTGTTTTTT	TRBJ1-4	NA	TRBV4-2	NA
CASQVAGVYNEQFF	TGTGCCAGCCAAGTGGCAGGAGTCTACAATGAGCAGTTCTTC	TRBJ2-1	NA	TRBV7-9	NA
CAFQKWGRYTF	TGTGCCTTTCAAAAGTGGGGGCGCTACACCTTC	TRBJ1-2	NA	TRBV30	once
CASGKDRGQGDVAFF	TGTGCCAGCGGAAAGGACAGGGGGCAAGGTGATGTGGCTTTCTTT	TRBJ1-1	TRBD1	TRBV2	NA
CASSPRWEKQIYGYTF	TGTGCCAGCAGCCCCCGGTGGGAGAAACAGATCTATGGCTACACCTTC	TRBJ1-2	NA	TRBV25-1	NA
CAWSGGRDQPQHF	TGTGCCTGGAGTGGTGGCAGAGATCAGCCCCAGCATTTT	TRBJ1-5	NA	TRBV30	once
CASSRPGRQETQYF	TGCGCCAGCAGTCGCCCGGGACGGCAAGAGACCCAGTACTTC	TRBJ2-5	NA	TRBV23-1	few
CASSAQGGQYF	TGTGCCAGCAGTGCACAGGGAGGGCAGTACTTC	TRBJ2-7	NA	TRBV25-1	NA
CASSPPSGARSYNEQFF	TGTGCCAGCTCACCCCCTTCCGGTGCAAGGTCCTACAATGAGCAGTTCTTC	TRBJ2-1	NA	TRBV18	NA
CASSSGGTAYGYTF	TGTGCCAGCAGTTCCGGGGGGACAGCTTATGGCTACACCTTC	TRBJ1-2	TRBD1	TRBV28	NA
CASSLELDTQYF	TGCGCCAGCAGCTTGGAGTTGGATACGCAGTATTTT	TRBJ2-3	NA	TRBV5-1	NA
CASSWETATHSYNEQFF	TGTGCCAGCAGCTGGGAGACAGCTACTCACTCCTACAATGAGCAGTTCTTC	TRBJ2-1	NA	TRBV5-4	NA
CAWSGLKGIYTDTQYF	TGTGCCTGGAGTGGATTAAAGGGGATCTACACAGATACGCAGTATTTT	TRBJ2-3	NA	TRBV30	NA
CAWSLTSMGRYNEQFF	TGTGCCTGGAGTTTGACCAGCATGGGACGATACAATGAGCAGTTCTTC	TRBJ2-1	NA	TRBV30	once
CAWSVGGGYTF	TGTGCCTGGAGTGTAGGGGGTGGCTACACCTTC	TRBJ1-2	NA	TRBV30	NA
CSVGYTNYGYTF	TGCAGCGTTGGGTATACTAACTATGGCTACACCTTC	TRBJ1-2	NA	TRBV29-1	NA
CASSQFGHGSYGYTF	TGCGCCAGCAGTCAATTCGGACACGGTTCCTATGGCTACACCTTC	TRBJ1-2	NA	TRBV23-1	NA
CAYGQGANSPLHF	TGTGCATATGGCCAGGGTGCTAATTCACCCCTCCACTTT	TRBJ1-6	NA	TRBV30	NA
CASSEKGSYGYTF	TGCGCCAGCAGTGAGAAGGGGTCCTATGGCTACACCTTC	TRBJ1-2	NA	TRBV10-1	NA